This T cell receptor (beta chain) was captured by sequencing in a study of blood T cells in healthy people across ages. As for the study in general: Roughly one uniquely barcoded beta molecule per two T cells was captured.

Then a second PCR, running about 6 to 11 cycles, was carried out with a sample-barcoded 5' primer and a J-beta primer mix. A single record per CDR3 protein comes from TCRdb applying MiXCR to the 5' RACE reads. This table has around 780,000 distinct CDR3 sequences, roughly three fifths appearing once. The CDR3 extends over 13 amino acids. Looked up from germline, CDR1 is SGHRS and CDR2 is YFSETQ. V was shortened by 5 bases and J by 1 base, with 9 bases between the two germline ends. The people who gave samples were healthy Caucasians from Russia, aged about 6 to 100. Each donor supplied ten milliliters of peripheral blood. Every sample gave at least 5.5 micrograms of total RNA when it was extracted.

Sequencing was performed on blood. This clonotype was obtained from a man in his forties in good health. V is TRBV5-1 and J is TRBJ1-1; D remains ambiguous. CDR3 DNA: TGCGCCAGCAGAAAGGACTGGAACACTGAAGCTTTCTTT. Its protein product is CASRKDWNTEAFF. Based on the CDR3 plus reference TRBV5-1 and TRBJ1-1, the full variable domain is KAGVTQTPRYLIKTRGQQVTLSCSPISGHRSVSWYQQTPGQGLQFLFEYFSETQRNKGNFPGRFSGRQFSNSRSEMNVSTLELGDSALYLCASRKDWNTEAFFGQGTRLTVV.